The following is a T cell receptor beta chain sequence with its context. The germline V gene has CDR1 SGHRS and CDR2 YFSETQ. V gave up 0 bases and J gave up 8 bases; unmatched junction bases: 4. The CDR3 has 14 amino acids. Study processing details: Amplification with reference gene primers provided the estimates of nucleated cell counts. Sequencing was performed with immunoSEQ multiplex PCR; in TCRdb, only in-frame clones are kept and a portion is missing. That table is the source of V, J and clone size, and D and trimming were worked out from the DNA. The data show roughly 160,000 clones, under 90% seen once. This sample stems from a study of blood T cell repertoires in COVID-19. Study-wide background: Specimens from acute and convalescent COVID-19 originated in the United States, Italy and Spain. The analysed material was cDNA or gDNA that came from T cells, B-cell-depleted T cells, or PBMCs.

The receptor was isolated from a woman over 75 with acute or convalescent COVID-19. Sequenced input: peripheral blood. This chain links TRBV5-1 with TRBJ1-2, with 10 bases fitting TRBD1. The CDR3 reads CASSLGQGAGGYTF. Written as DNA, the CDR3 is TGCGCCAGCAGCTTGGGACAGGGGGCAGGAGGCTACACCTTC.